Below are 30 T cell receptor beta chains sequenced from a single sample in a study of blood T cell repertoires in COVID-19. Assay: immunoSEQ multiplex PCR; the TCRdb copy retains only in-frame clones and omits some. This sample has under 200,000 clones, with 79% found just once. Sequencing was performed on peripheral blood. These TCRs come from a woman in her sixties or seventies with COVID-19, enrolled during active disease.

This chain links TRBV19 with TRBJ2-1; D remains unclear. The length of the CDR3 is 16 residues. Trimming cost V 5 bases and J 0 bases, with 14 bases left between them. The V gene's germline CDR1 is LNHDA and CDR2 SQIVND (reference sequence). The chain's CDR3 is CASSALAANSYNEQFF. The CDR3 nucleotides are TGTGCCAGTAGTGCCCTGGCTGCCAACTCCTACAATGAGCAGTTCTTC. The whole variable domain, remainder taken from reference TRBV19 and TRBJ2-1, is DGGITQSPKYLFRKEGQNVTLSCEQNLNHDAMYWYRQDPGQGLRLIYYSQIVNDFQKGDIAEGYSVSREKKESFPLTVTSAQKNPTAFYLCASSALAANSYNEQFFGPGTRLTVL.

The chain has TRBV27 and TRBJ2-3; D might be TRBD2 (6 bases). Germline CDR1 and CDR2: MNHEY and SMNVEV (reference sequence). The ends were cut back, 6 bases at V and 2 bases at J, with 21 bases in the middle. The CDR3 consists of 17 residues. CDR3 protein: CASSPPQGGGFTDTQYF. The DNA for the CDR3 is TGTGCCAGCAGCCCTCCCCAGGGTGGGGGGTTCACAGATACGCAGTATTTT.

The chain uses TRBV4-2 and TRBJ2-7; the D gene is possibly TRBD2 (5 bases). This CDR3 has 14 residues. V was trimmed by 1 base and J by 2 bases, leaving 9 bases between them. Germline V CDR1 and CDR2: LGHNA, YNFKEQ. The DNA of the CDR3 is TGTGCCAGCAGCCAAGGTGGAGGTACCTACGAGCAGTACTTC. Amino acid sequence: CASSQGGGTYEQYF.

This clone was seen only once. The chain employs TRBV11-2 and TRBJ2-7; 11 nucleotides match TRBD2. The CDR3 sequence is 13 residues long. The trim removed 8 bases at V and 3 bases at J, leaving 3 bases unmatched. Germline V gives CDR1 SGHAT, CDR2 FQNNGV. The CDR3 DNA reads TGTGCCAGCCGACTAGCGGGACTCTACGAGCAGTACTTC. Protein product: CASRLAGLYEQYF. Drawing the rest from reference TRBV11-2 and TRBJ2-7, the complete variable domain is EAGVAQSPRYKIIEKRQSVAFWCNPISGHATLYWYQQILGQGPKLLIQFQNNGVVDDSQLPKDRFSAERLKGVDSTLKIQPAKLEDSAVYLCASRLAGLYEQYFGPGTRLTVT.

In this sample, this clone is medium-sized (0.01 to 0.1%). The rearrangement links TRBV4-2 to TRBJ1-2; the D is unclear. Trimming stripped 4 bases from V and 7 bases from J, with 16 bases between. This CDR3 has 14 residues. Germline values: CDR1 LGHNA, CDR2 YNFKEQ. CDR3 protein: CASSRNREVPGYTF. DNA of the CDR3: TGTGCCAGCAGCCGGAACCGAGAGGTCCCTGGCTACACCTTC.

The rearrangement links TRBV5-1 to TRBJ1-3; D remains unclear. The CDR3 totals 17 residues. V was clipped by 1 base and J by 0 bases, with 14 bases between them. CDR1 is SGHRS, CDR2 YFSETQ, per germline. CDR3 sequence reads: CASSLLGVSPSGNTIYF. CDR3 bases: TGCGCCAGCAGCTTGTTGGGCGTATCCCCCTCTGGAAACACCATATATTTT.

This rearrangement joins TRBV29-1 to TRBJ1-1, with a possible D match to TRBD1 (6 bases). Trimming removed 4 bases at V and 3 bases at J, with 12 bases between. The CDR3 has 13 amino acids. Germline CDR1 SQVTM, CDR2 ANQGSEA. Here the CDR3 reads CSVARGADTEAFF. In DNA form, the CDR3 reads TGCAGCGTTGCACGGGGGGCGGACACTGAAGCTTTCTTT.

The chain carries TRBV3-1 (or the pseudogene TRBV3-2) and TRBJ1-2, with 11 nucleotides matching TRBD1. V lost 0 bases to trimming and J lost 7 bases; unmatched junction nucleotides: 4. Germline CDR1 reads LGHDT; CDR2 reads YNNKEL (reference sequence). CDR3 length equals 15 residues. The CDR3: CASSQEDRGRVGYTF. In DNA form, the CDR3 reads TGTGCCAGCAGCCAAGAGGACAGGGGGCGGGTTGGCTACACCTTC.

This chain uses TRBV27 with TRBJ2-7, with D uncertain. V gave up 6 bases and J gave up 1 base, with 13 bases separating them. This CDR3 comprises 14 residues. Germline V gene sequence: CDR1 MNHEY, CDR2 SMNVEV (reference sequence). In nucleotides, the CDR3 is TGTGCCAGCAGACGCCAGGAAACTTCCTACGAGCAGTACGTC. Translated: CASRRQETSYEQYV.

This clone was observed a handful of times. The chain combines TRBV29-1 with TRBJ1-4; 7 positions agree with TRBD1. The length of the CDR3 is 15 residues. CDR1 SQVTM and CDR2 ANQGSEA come from the germline V gene. V lost 0 bases and J lost 5; bases outside the gene matches: 6. In DNA form, the CDR3 reads TGCAGCGTTGAAGACCCCAGGGGGGCGAATGAAAAACTGTTTTTT. It codes for CSVEDPRGANEKLFF.

The table lists this clone with a few counts. The chain recombines TRBV5-4 with TRBJ2-3; 10 bases are a match to TRBD2. Germline V gene lookup returns CDR1 SGHNT and CDR2 YYREEE (reference sequence). J gave up 7 bases and V 2 bases, and 1 base lay outside the gene matches. The CDR3 spans 13 residues. In DNA, the CDR3 is TGTGCCAGCAGCTTAGCGGGAGGGTATACGCAGTATTTT. It encodes CASSLAGGYTQYF. The variable domain in full, with the rest retrieved from reference TRBV5-4 and TRBJ2-3, is ETGVTQSPTHLIKTRGQQVTLRCSSQSGHNTVSWYQQALGQGPQFIFQYYREEENGRGNFPPRFSGLQFPNYSSELNVNALELDDSALYLCASSLAGGYTQYFGPGTRLTVL.

V and J are TRBV6-2 or TRBV6-3 and TRBJ2-1; 11 bases are shared with TRBD2. The junction had 4 bases not matched to a gene; V was cut back by 5 bases and J by 4 bases. The length of the CDR3 is 15 residues. Per the germline V gene, CDR1 is MNHEY and CDR2 is SVGEGT. The CDR3 DNA reads as TGTGCCAGCAGTCCCGGGACTAGCGGTTACAATGAGCAGTTCTTC. This gives the protein CASSPGTSGYNEQFF.

The chain links TRBV27 to TRBJ2-1; 9 bases map to TRBD2. V lost 6 bases to trimming and J lost 0 bases; unmatched junction nucleotides: 12. Germline assignment: CDR1 MNHEY and CDR2 SMNVEV (reference sequence). CDR3 length: 18 amino acids. The CDR3, as DNA: TGTGCCAGCAGGAAAATAACTAGCGGGCTCAGCTCCTACAATGAGCAGTTCTTC. Protein: CASRKITSGLSSYNEQFF.

In this sample, this clone turned up once. The chain joins TRBV5-4 to TRBJ2-5; 7 bases are shared with TRBD1. CDR3 size: 14 residues. V lost 4 bases, J lost 2 bases, and 5 bases stayed unmatched. Germline-derived CDR1 and CDR2 are SGHNT and YYREEE (reference sequence). DNA for the CDR3: TGTGCCAGCAGCACGGGGACAGAGCAAGAGACCCAGTACTTC. This sequence encodes CASSTGTEQETQYF.

The chain employs TRBV9 and TRBJ1-1; weak D call: TRBD1 (5 bases). The CDR3 runs 13 residues. Trimming took off 8 bases at V and 5 bases at J, with 16 bases between the two ends. CDR1 is SGDLS, CDR2 YYNGEE, per germline. For the CDR3, the DNA is TGTGCCAGTGGAGAAGGGGCAAAGACTGAAGCTTTCTTT. Protein product: CASGEGAKTEAFF.

This clone came up a few times. The V call is TRBV11-3, the J call TRBJ1-6; D gene unclear. The CDR3 has 14 residues. The V end lost 0 bases, the J end lost 8 bases, and 8 bases lay between the germline ends. Germline CDR1 and CDR2: SGHNT and YENEEA. CDR3 protein: CASSLDLRDSPLHF. CDR3 bases: TGTGCCAGCAGCTTAGATCTGAGGGATTCACCCCTCCACTTT.

The chain has TRBV5-5 and TRBJ2-1; TRBD1 matches 7 bases. Germline V gene lookup returns CDR1 SGHKS and CDR2 YYEKEE (reference sequence). V dropped 0 bases and J dropped 1; count of bases not matched to a gene: 13. The CDR3 has 19 amino acids. CDR3 nucleotide sequence: TGTGCCAGCAGCTTGGCTACAGGGGTCCTCTCCTTTTCCTACAATGAGCAGTTCTTC. Amino acid sequence: CASSLATGVLSFSYNEQFF.

CDR3 sequence (DNA): TGTGCCAGCAGCAACCCCTCAGGCAGGAACTCTGGAAACACCATATATTTT. This sequence encodes CASSNPSGRNSGNTIYF. This chain joins TRBV28 and TRBJ1-3; D remains unclear. The V end lost 6 bases, the J end lost 0 bases, and 18 bases lay between the germline ends. The length of the CDR3 is 17 residues. Germline V gene sequence: CDR1 MDHEN, CDR2 SYDVKM.

This clone has only one observation. This chain connects TRBV5-4 to TRBJ2-3; D is possibly TRBD1 (6 bases). V was trimmed by 1 base and J by 2 bases, leaving 8 bases between them. The germline V gene has CDR1 SGHNT and CDR2 YYREEE (reference sequence). This CDR3 has 14 amino acids. The CDR3 bases are TGTGCCAGCAGCTTGAGGGGGTCCACAGATACGCAGTATTTT. This encodes CASSLRGSTDTQYF.

This clone has just a few counts. Mismatch with germline at one junction end may stem from a read error. The V and J genes are TRBV16 and TRBJ2-1; 9 bases agree with TRBD2. The length of the CDR3 is 14 residues. Germline values: CDR1 KGHSY, CDR2 FQNENV. For the CDR3, the DNA is TGTGCCAGCAGTCCAACAATTAGGACTAGCGAACCACTCTTC. This sequence encodes CASSPTIRTSEPLF. Based on the CDR3 plus reference TRBV16 and TRBJ2-1, the full variable domain is GEEVAQTPKHLVRGEGQKAKLYCAPIKGHSYVFWYQQVLKNEFKFLISFQNENVFDETGMPKERFSAKCLPNSPCSLEIQATKLEDSAVYFCASSPTIRTSEPLFGPGTRLTVL.

This clone was seen more than once but under ten times. The rearrangement links TRBV14 to TRBJ2-1, with D uncertain. V was trimmed by 1 base and J by 5 bases, leaving 6 bases between them. Per the germline V gene, CDR1 is SGHDN and CDR2 is FVKESK. This CDR3 spans 13 amino acids. The CDR3 here is CASSQGHHNEQFF. CDR3 bases: TGTGCCAGCAGCCAAGGACACCACAATGAGCAGTTCTTC.

This rearrangement joins TRBV11-2 to TRBJ1-2; TRBD1 matches 7 bases. Germline V gene lookup returns CDR1 SGHAT and CDR2 FQNNGV. V lost 5 bases and J lost 2; bases outside the gene matches: 5. The length of the CDR3 is 14 residues. Written as DNA, the CDR3 is TGTGCCAGCAGCACAATCAGGGGGAACTATGGCTACACCTTC. Translating gives CASSTIRGNYGYTF. Full variable domain (rest looked up from reference TRBV11-2 and TRBJ1-2): EAGVAQSPRYKIIEKRQSVAFWCNPISGHATLYWYQQILGQGPKLLIQFQNNGVVDDSQLPKDRFSAERLKGVDSTLKIQPAKLEDSAVYLCASSTIRGNYGYTFGSGTRLTVV.

This clone was picked up a small number of times. V and J are TRBV5-1 and TRBJ2-3, with 9 bases aligning to TRBD1. With 4 bases clipped from V and 3 bases from J, the junction kept 9 bases outside the gene matches. The CDR3 sequence is 16 residues long. From germline, CDR1 is SGHRS and CDR2 YFSETQ. The CDR3 DNA sequence: TGCGCCAGCAGCCTCTCCGGGACAGGGTGGACAGATACGCAGTATTTT. Protein product: CASSLSGTGWTDTQYF.

V is TRBV28 and J is TRBJ1-5; the match to TRBD1 covers 9 bases. Germline trimming cut 0 bases from V and 3 bases from J; bases unmatched to any gene: 6. This CDR3 is built from 17 residues. Looked up from germline, CDR1 is MDHEN and CDR2 is SYDVKM. The CDR3 nucleotides read TGTGCCAGCAGTTTATGGCGGACAGGGGCCTCCAATCAGCCCCAGCATTTT. This translates into CASSLWRTGASNQPQHF.

The chain is built from TRBV28 and TRBJ1-5; D might be TRBD1 (5 bases). The V and J ends lost 1 base and 0 bases respectively, with 10 bases between them. The CDR3 covers 16 residues. From germline, CDR1 is MDHEN and CDR2 SYDVKM. Here the CDR3 reads CASSLSGPNSNQPQHF. In DNA form, the CDR3 reads TGTGCCAGCAGTTTATCAGGGCCCAATAGCAATCAGCCCCAGCATTTT.

The chain couples TRBV19 to TRBJ1-3; D unclear. The CDR3 extends over 16 amino acids. Germline V gene data show CDR1 as LNHDA and CDR2 as SQIVND (reference sequence). V shed 2 bases and J shed 2 bases, with 13 bases lying between them. The CDR3 DNA reads TGTGCCAGTAGTATACTCCCCGGGTCTCCTGGAAACACCATATATTTT. Its translation is CASSILPGSPGNTIYF. Supplemented by reference TRBV19 and TRBJ1-3, the full variable domain reads DGGITQSPKYLFRKEGQNVTLSCEQNLNHDAMYWYRQDPGQGLRLIYYSQIVNDFQKGDIAEGYSVSREKKESFPLTVTSAQKNPTAFYLCASSILPGSPGNTIYFGEGSWLTVV.

The chain combines TRBV10-2 with TRBJ2-5; 10 nucleotides agree with TRBD2. CDR1 and CDR2 (germline): WSHSY, SAAADI. The CDR3 runs to 17 residues. J gave up 5 bases and V 8 bases, and 17 bases lay outside the gene matches. CDR3 in DNA: TGCGCCAGCTCCTCAGCGGGAGGGCCTGGTCTATCGGAGACCCAGTACTTC. Protein product: CASSSAGGPGLSETQYF.

The sample holds one count of this clone. The chain uses TRBV9 and TRBJ1-5, with TRBD1 identical over 9 bases. Per the germline V gene, CDR1 is SGDLS and CDR2 is YYNGEE. This CDR3 contains 15 residues. Unmatched junction bases numbered 3, after V lost 4 bases and J lost 1 base. DNA of the CDR3: TGTGCCAGCAGCACGACAGGGGGAAGCAATCAGCCCCAGCATTTT. Its translation: CASSTTGGSNQPQHF.

The chain uses TRBV19 and TRBJ2-3; a possible D gene is TRBD2 (6 bases). Trimming took off 4 bases at V and 5 bases at J, with 22 bases between the two ends. The CDR3 loop spans 17 amino acids. Per the germline V gene, CDR1 is LNHDA and CDR2 is SQIVND (reference sequence). The CDR3 loop is CASSTVRLGGKRDTQYF. The CDR3 DNA follows: TGTGCCAGTAGTACCGTTCGACTAGGCGGGAAAAGAGATACGCAGTATTTT.

The sample holds one count of this clone. V and J are TRBV5-1 and TRBJ1-5; a weak D match, TRBD1 (6 bases). V was pared by 4 bases and J by 9 bases, with 14 bases between. CDR1 SGHRS and CDR2 YFSETQ come from the germline V gene. This CDR3 is built from 13 residues. The CDR3 sequence is CASSTSGAGPQHF. CDR3 sequence (DNA): TGCGCCAGCAGCACCTCAGGGGCGGGGCCCCAGCATTTT.